Below are 28 T cell receptor beta chains sequenced from a single sample in a study of blood T cell repertoires in COVID-19. Clones were sequenced by immunoSEQ multiplex PCR, and TCRdb holds only the in-frame ones, with some missing. The table has 30,000 to 40,000 clones, more than 70% seen once. The sequencing input was peripheral blood. The source of these receptors is a human donor in a cohort sampled during active COVID-19.

V gene TRBV5-5 combines with J gene TRBJ1-5; 8 bases agree with TRBD1. CDR3 size: 16 residues. Looked up from germline, CDR1 is SGHKS and CDR2 is YYEKEE (reference sequence). Trimming at V came to 4 bases and at J to 0 bases, leaving 6 bases not matched to a gene. The CDR3 sequence: CASSSRGRDSNQPQHF. The CDR3 DNA sequence: TGTGCCAGCAGCAGCAGGGGGCGCGATAGCAATCAGCCCCAGCATTTT.

The rearrangement joins TRBV28 to TRBJ1-2; TRBD1 aligns across 8 bases. From germline, CDR1 is MDHEN and CDR2 SYDVKM. The junction had 12 bases not matched to a gene; V was cut back by 5 bases and J by 7 bases. The CDR3 consists of 15 residues. The CDR3 sequence: CASSRPGTGLSGYTF. The CDR3, as DNA: TGTGCCAGCAGTCGGCCCGGGACAGGTTTGAGTGGCTACACCTTC.

J is TRBJ2-7 and V is TRBV5-1, with TRBD1 matching 7 bases. The length of the CDR3 is 16 residues. J gave up 7 bases and V 4 bases, and 17 bases lay outside the gene matches. Germline V gives CDR1 SGHRS, CDR2 YFSETQ. CDR3 sequence (DNA): TGCGCCAGCAGCCCCTTCTTCGACAGGGTACCTGGTGAGCAGTACTTC. It yields the protein CASSPFFDRVPGEQYF.

V is TRBV7-2 and J is TRBJ2-2; 9 bases map to TRBD2. J was trimmed by 6 bases and V by 3 bases; bases with no gene match: 8. Germline V gene lookup returns CDR1 SGHTA and CDR2 FQGNSA. The CDR3 extends over 16 amino acids. CDR3 in amino acids: CASSFRNAGGPGELFF. CDR3 sequence (DNA): TGTGCCAGCAGCTTTAGAAATGCGGGAGGGCCCGGGGAGCTGTTTTTT.

The chain combines TRBV19 with TRBJ2-7; maybe TRBD2 (6 bases). Germline V gene sequence: CDR1 LNHDA, CDR2 SQIVND (reference sequence). Trimming took 3 bases from V and 4 from J, leaving 13 bases between them. CDR3 length equals 14 residues. CDR3 residues: CASSIGGTGYEQYF. The CDR3 DNA reads TGTGCCAGTAGTATCGGAGGGACCGGTTACGAGCAGTACTTC.

The CDR3 sequence is CASRSRDRGLSGNTIYF. CDR3 nucleotide sequence: TGTGCCAGTAGGTCCCGGGACAGAGGTCTCTCTGGAAACACCATATATTTT. The rearrangement joins TRBV19 to TRBJ1-3, with 7 bases matching TRBD1. The CDR3 is 17 amino acids. The junction had 11 bases not matched to a gene; V was cut back by 6 bases and J by 0 bases. Germline assignment: CDR1 LNHDA and CDR2 SQIVND (reference sequence). The full variable domain, rest sourced from reference TRBV19 and TRBJ1-3, is DGGITQSPKYLFRKEGQNVTLSCEQNLNHDAMYWYRQDPGQGLRLIYYSQIVNDFQKGDIAEGYSVSREKKESFPLTVTSAQKNPTAFYLCASRSRDRGLSGNTIYFGEGSWLTVV.

The rearrangement uses TRBV24-1 and TRBJ2-2, with TRBD1 identical over 11 bases. The CDR3 is 15 amino acids. The V gene's germline CDR1 is KGHDR and CDR2 SFDVKD. The V and J ends lost 5 bases and 6 bases, in that order; junction bases with no gene match: 4. CDR3 in DNA: TGTGCCACCAGTGGGACAGGGGGCAAGGCCGGGGAGCTGTTTTTT. Its protein is CATSGTGGKAGELFF.

The gene calls are TRBV18 and TRBJ2-7; 10 bases fit TRBD2. CDR1 is KGHSH, CDR2 LQKENI, per germline. There are 14 residues in the CDR3. V gave up 3 bases and J gave up 7 bases; unmatched junction bases: 6. The CDR3 loop reads CASSPTRTSGEQYF. The CDR3 DNA reads TGTGCCAGCTCACCGACTAGGACTAGCGGTGAGCAGTACTTC.

V gene TRBV18 combines with J gene TRBJ2-3; 8 bases map to TRBD1. Trimming at V came to 3 bases and at J to 3 bases, leaving 14 bases not matched to a gene. This CDR3 has 18 amino acids. Germline V gene sequence: CDR1 KGHSH, CDR2 LQKENI. This chain's CDR3 is CASSPLQQGGKPTDTQYF. CDR3 bases: TGTGCCAGCTCACCCCTCCAACAGGGGGGTAAACCGACAGATACGCAGTATTTT. The variable domain in full, completed from reference TRBV18 and TRBJ2-3, reads NAGVMQNPRHLVRRRGQEARLRCSPMKGHSHVYWYRQLPEEGLKFMVYLQKENIIDESGMPKERFSAEFPKEGPSILRIQQVVRGDSAAYFCASSPLQQGGKPTDTQYFGPGTRLTVL.

The CDR3 DNA reads TGTGCCAGCAGCTTGGCCGGCGCGGGGGGTTCCTACGAGCAGTACTTC. Protein product: CASSLAGAGGSYEQYF. The gene calls are TRBV5-4 and TRBJ2-7; 8 bases fit TRBD2. The CDR3 length is 16 residues. Germline V CDR1 and CDR2: SGHNT, YYREEE (reference sequence). V lost 0 bases, J lost 1 base, and 6 bases stayed unmatched.

This clone was observed a handful of times. The chain is built from TRBV7-6 and TRBJ2-3, with TRBD2 matching over 10 bases. The CDR3 spans 16 residues. The ends lost 4 bases at V and 1 base at J; junction bases unmatched: 5. Germline lookup yields CDR1 SGHVS and CDR2 FNYEAQ. Here the CDR3 DNA reads TGTGCCAGCAGCTCGAGGACTAGCGGTCGCACAGATACGCAGTATTTT. Amino acid sequence: CASSSRTSGRTDTQYF. The full variable domain, in which reference TRBV7-6 and TRBJ2-3 provide the parts outside the CDR3, is GAGVSQSPRYKVTKRGQDVALRCDPISGHVSLYWYRQALGQGPEFLTYFNYEAQQDKSGLPNDRFSAERPEGSISTLTIQRTEQRDSAMYRCASSSRTSGRTDTQYFGPGTRLTVL.

This chain joins TRBV2 and TRBJ2-5; D call uncertain. V lost 1 base and J 2 bases, leaving 11 bases between the germline ends. The CDR3 has 15 residues. Germline V lookup: CDR1 SNHLY, CDR2 FYNNEI. The CDR3 DNA follows: TGTGCCAGCAGTGAAGTACCAGGAATTCAAGAGACCCAGTACTTC. Its translation: CASSEVPGIQETQYF.

The table lists this clone with a few counts. V is TRBV7-9 and J is TRBJ2-7; 8 bases fit TRBD1. CDR1 and CDR2 from the germline V gene are SEHNR and FQNEAQ (reference sequence). V lost 6 bases and J lost 6; bases outside the gene matches: 7. The CDR3 sequence is 13 residues long. CDR3 residues: CASSPQGVVEQYF. The CDR3 DNA sequence: TGTGCCAGCAGTCCACAGGGGGTGGTCGAGCAGTACTTC.

This clone was seen once. The chain carries TRBV21-1 and TRBJ1-2; the D call of TRBD1 is as the table states it, not checked on the DNA. TRBV21-1 is annotated as a pseudogene. This CDR3 comprises 16 residues. The CDR3 spells CASSGICETAKYGYTF. The CDR3, as DNA: TGTGCCAGCAGCGGGATTTGTGAGACAGCCAAGTATGGCTACACCTTC.

The chain carries TRBV19 and TRBJ1-5; D is unclear. Germline-derived CDR1 and CDR2 are LNHDA and SQIVND (reference sequence). CDR3 length equals 14 residues. Trimming took off 4 bases at V and 0 bases at J, with 7 bases between the two ends. In DNA, the CDR3 is TGTGCCAGTAGTAGAGGGTTTAGCAATCAGCCCCAGCATTTT. Encoded protein: CASSRGFSNQPQHF.

The CDR3 is CSVRVPSYEQYF. The CDR3 DNA reads as TGCAGCGTTCGGGTCCCTTCCTACGAGCAGTACTTC. The V gene is TRBV29-1, the J gene TRBJ2-7; no definite D call. Trimming removed 5 bases at V and 1 base at J, with 9 bases between. The CDR3 totals 12 residues. Germline lookup yields CDR1 SQVTM and CDR2 ANQGSEA.

This clone is medium-sized (0.01 to 0.1%) in the sample. Other DNA sequences in this sample translate to the same CDR3. The chain is built from TRBV19 and TRBJ2-1; 13 positions agree with TRBD2. Germline CDR1 LNHDA, CDR2 SQIVND (reference sequence). V lost 3 bases, J lost 6 bases, and 5 bases stayed unmatched. CDR3 length equals 16 residues. DNA for the CDR3: TGTGCCAGTAGTATGAAAGGGACTAGCGGGACCAATGAGCAGTTCTTC. Encoded protein: CASSMKGTSGTNEQFF.

The genes are TRBV6-2 or TRBV6-3 and TRBJ2-2, with unresolved D. The ends were cut back, 6 bases at V and 7 bases at J, with 12 bases in the middle. This CDR3 comprises 13 residues. Per the germline V gene, CDR1 is MNHEY and CDR2 is SVGEGT. DNA of the CDR3: TGTGCCAGCAGCAGTCAGGCTTACGGGGAGCTGTTTTTT. This translates into CASSSQAYGELFF.

The chain has TRBV10-1 and TRBJ2-7; the match to TRBD1 covers 10 bases. The J segment lost 2 bases and the V segment lost 6 bases, leaving 4 bases of the junction unmatched. Germline CDR1 reads WNHNN; CDR2 reads SYGVQD (reference sequence). The CDR3 sequence is 14 residues long. For the CDR3, the DNA is TGCGCCAGCAGCCTGGGACAGGGGCCCTACGAGCAGTACTTC. Residues: CASSLGQGPYEQYF.

The chain carries TRBV25-1 and TRBJ2-4; 7 nucleotides agree with TRBD1. This CDR3 has 13 residues. The V and J ends lost 8 bases and 3 bases, in that order; junction bases with no gene match: 4. Germline values: CDR1 MGHDK, CDR2 SYGVNS. CDR3 coding DNA: TGTGCCAGCGGGACAGTGAACAAAAACATTCAGTACTTC. Its protein is CASGTVNKNIQYF.

This clone has more than one count but fewer than ten. V is TRBV9 and J is TRBJ1-6; TRBD1 agrees at 8 bases. The CDR3 loop spans 16 amino acids. V lost 4 bases and J lost 3; bases outside the gene matches: 6. Germline V lookup: CDR1 SGDLS, CDR2 YYNGEE. CDR3 in amino acids: CASSPGQGNYNSPLHF. The CDR3 DNA is TGTGCCAGCAGCCCCGGACAGGGAAACTATAATTCACCCCTCCACTTT.

This clone was counted only a few times. The rearrangement uses TRBV7-6 and TRBJ2-1; D gene unclear. V shed 2 bases and J shed 8 bases, with 4 bases lying between them. This CDR3 is 11 amino acids long. Germline CDR1 is SGHVS and CDR2 is FNYEAQ. CDR3 nucleotides: TGTGCCAGCAGCTTATTCGATGAGCAGTTCTTC. This gives the protein CASSLFDEQFF. The variable domain in full, with the rest retrieved from reference TRBV7-6 and TRBJ2-1, is GAGVSQSPRYKVTKRGQDVALRCDPISGHVSLYWYRQALGQGPEFLTYFNYEAQQDKSGLPNDRFSAERPEGSISTLTIQRTEQRDSAMYRCASSLFDEQFFGPGTRLTVL.

This chain uses TRBV6-5 with TRBJ1-3; D gene ambiguous. This CDR3 has 16 amino acids. CDR1 and CDR2 from the germline V gene are MNHEY and SVGAGI. Between the trimmed V and J ends, which lost 2 bases and 4 bases, there was a span of 15 bases. CDR3 sequence reads: CASSYAPQLRGNTIYF. The DNA for the CDR3 is TGTGCCAGCAGTTACGCCCCCCAGTTGCGGGGAAACACCATATATTTT.

The CDR3 bases are TGTGCCAGTAGGGCAGGGGGCGATGAAAAACTGTTTTTT. It is translated as CASRAGGDEKLFF. The rearrangement joins TRBV19 to TRBJ1-4; 8 bases fit TRBD1. J was trimmed by 6 bases and V by 6 bases; bases with no gene match: 3. Germline V CDR1 and CDR2: LNHDA, SQIVND (reference sequence). This CDR3 comprises 13 residues.

In this sample, this clone turned up a few times. The rearrangement links TRBV19 to TRBJ2-3, with a possible D match to TRBD1 (6 bases). Looked up from germline, CDR1 is LNHDA and CDR2 is SQIVND (reference sequence). V was shortened by 9 bases and J by 2 bases, with 12 bases between the two germline ends. This CDR3 region has 13 residues. CDR3 sequence (DNA): TGTGCCAGCGCCAGGGGACACACAGATACGCAGTATTTT. As protein: CASARGHTDTQYF.

The chain employs TRBV7-9 and TRBJ2-1, with D possibly matching TRBD1 (6 bases). Germline CDR1 reads SEHNR; CDR2 reads FQNEAQ (reference sequence). This CDR3 region has 15 residues. Deletions cut 5 bases from V and 0 bases from J, with 11 bases between. CDR3 sequence reads: CASSETGSSYNEQFF. CDR3 bases: TGTGCCAGCAGCGAAACAGGGAGCTCCTACAATGAGCAGTTCTTC.

This chain joins TRBV11-2 and TRBJ1-1; D not certain. Germline CDR1 is SGHAT and CDR2 is FQNNGV. V was clipped by 3 bases and J by 3 bases, with 11 bases between them. This CDR3 has 14 residues. CDR3 sequence (DNA): TGTGCCAGCAGCTTCGTTGGTCAGGACACTGAAGCTTTCTTT. Its protein is CASSFVGQDTEAFF.

This rearrangement joins TRBV3-1 (or the pseudogene TRBV3-2) to TRBJ2-2; 10 bases match TRBD2. CDR3 length: 16 residues. Unmatched junction bases numbered 7, after V lost 2 bases and J lost 7 bases. Per the germline V gene, CDR1 is LGHDT and CDR2 is YNNKEL (reference sequence). CDR3 bases: TGTGCCAGCAGCCAACCTAGCGGGGGTTATCACGGGGAGCTGTTTTTT. Amino acids: CASSQPSGGYHGELFF.